These 25 T cell receptor beta chains were sequenced from one sample in a study of identical twins. One entry per CDR3 protein, called by TCRdb with MiXCR from the 5' RACE reads. The data hold 1,800,000 or so distinct CDR3 sequences, with roughly 35% observed a single time. The sequencing input was cord blood. These receptors were obtained from a newborn girl in good health.

V gene TRBV5-1 combines with J gene TRBJ2-5; TRBD1 might be the D (6 bases). CDR3 length: 15 amino acids. Per germline, CDR1 SGHRS and CDR2 YFSETQ. V was shortened by 4 bases and J by 5 bases, with 18 bases between the two germline ends. Here the CDR3 DNA reads TGCGCCAGCAGCATGACAGGCTCACAATGGGAGACCCAGTACTTC. Its protein product is CASSMTGSQWETQYF.

V gene TRBV18 combines with J gene TRBJ2-2, with D hard to call. The CDR3 loop spans 16 amino acids. The V gene lost 3 bases and the J gene lost 1 base, with 12 bases spanning the gap. The germline gives CDR1 KGHSH, CDR2 LQKENI. The CDR3 spells CASSPSSPQNTGELFF. Here the CDR3 DNA reads TGTGCCAGCTCACCGTCGAGCCCGCAGAACACCGGGGAGCTGTTTTTT.

This clonotype is a singleton in its sample. The V gene is TRBV20-1, the J gene TRBJ2-1, with TRBD2 matching over 10 bases. The V gene end was trimmed by 0 bases and the J gene end by 1 base; junction bases not matched to a gene: 3. The CDR3 covers 16 residues. CDR1 DFQATT and CDR2 SNEGSKA come from the germline V gene (reference sequence). The CDR3 DNA follows: TGCAGTGCTAGAGATCTTAGCGGGAGGTCCTACAATGAGCAGTTCTTC. Its translation: CSARDLSGRSYNEQFF.

For this clonotype: A far larger clone is one base from this, pointing to a likely read error. This chain connects TRBV5-1 to TRBJ2-1, with 7 bases fitting TRBD1. Germline V CDR1 and CDR2: SGHRS, YFSETQ. This CDR3 is 13 amino acids long. V shed 2 bases and J 10 bases; nucleotides not matched to a gene: 6. CDR3 in amino acids: CASSLGTDYEQFF. The CDR3 DNA is TGCGCCAGCAGCTTAGGGACAGACTACGAGCAGTTCTTC.

The J gene is TRBJ1-5, the V gene TRBV20-1, with a tentative D call TRBD1 (5 bases). V lost 3 bases, J lost 0 bases, and 15 bases lay in between. Germline CDR1 DFQATT, CDR2 SNEGSKA (reference sequence). The CDR3 sequence is 16 residues long. This CDR3 reads CSASPPRGYSNQPQHF. The DNA for the CDR3 is TGCAGTGCTAGTCCCCCGAGGGGTTATAGCAATCAGCCCCAGCATTTT.

This rearrangement joins TRBV6-6 to TRBJ2-7; possibly TRBD1 for D (6 bases). The CDR3 length is 15 residues. The germline V gene encodes CDR1 MNHNY and CDR2 SVGAGI (reference sequence). V dropped 0 bases and J dropped 0 bases, with 9 bases sitting between them. CDR3 loop: CASSYSGASSYEQYF. For the CDR3, the DNA is TGTGCCAGCAGTTACTCGGGGGCTAGCTCCTACGAGCAGTACTTC.

The sample holds a few counts of this clonotype. The chain uses TRBV21-1 and TRBJ1-1; the table's D call, TRBD1, was not checked against the DNA. TRBV21-1 has pseudogene status. The CDR3 sequence is 15 residues long. In DNA, the CDR3 is TGTGCCAGCAGCAAGACCAAACAGGGGAACACTGAAGCTTTCTTT. Encoded protein: CASSKTKQGNTEAFF.

This clonotype appeared a few times. The chain links TRBV5-6 to TRBJ2-3; D unresolved. Looked up from germline, CDR1 is SGHDT and CDR2 is YYEEEE. The CDR3 covers 14 residues. V lost 2 bases and J 2 bases, leaving 9 bases between the germline ends. The CDR3 sequence: CASSFTALTDTQYF. The CDR3 nucleotides read TGTGCCAGCAGCTTCACGGCCCTCACAGATACGCAGTATTTT.

This clonotype occurred a few times. A read error may account for a junction end that differs from germline. The chain is built from TRBV10-3 and TRBJ1-6; TRBD1 is a possible D gene (6 bases). The CDR3 covers 16 residues. Germline values: CDR1 ENHRY, CDR2 SYGVKD. The CDR3 DNA follows: TGTGCCATCAGTGAGGGCAGGGGAAACTATAATTCACCCCCCCACTTT. Amino acids: CAISEGRGNYNSPPHF.

This clonotype was counted a single time. This chain links TRBV20-1 with TRBJ1-5; D is unresolved. This CDR3 has 12 amino acids. The germline V and J ends were trimmed by 8 bases and 4 bases, with 12 bases remaining between them. Germline CDR1 reads DFQATT; CDR2 reads SNEGSKA (reference sequence). The chain's CDR3 is CSTSFPNQPQHF. The CDR3 DNA follows: TGCAGTACAAGTTTCCCAAATCAGCCCCAGCATTTT.

Turning to this clonotype: A much larger clone differs from this one at a single base, so this may be a read error. The rearrangement uses TRBV14 and TRBJ2-5, with TRBD2 matching 8 bases. V was clipped by 3 bases and J by 12 bases; unmatched bases: 6. The CDR3 contains 12 residues. Germline V CDR1 and CDR2: SGHDN, FVKESK. CDR3 residues: CASSQAGTSEYF. The CDR3 DNA sequence: TGTGCCAGCAGCCAGGCCGGGACTAGTGAGTACTTC.

This clonotype has ten or more counts. The rearrangement links TRBV12-3 or TRBV12-4 to TRBJ2-4, with D possibly TRBD1 on 5 matching bases. The CDR3 sequence is 14 residues long. Trimming pared 2 bases from V and 2 bases from J, leaving 7 bases between. The CDR3 DNA is TGTGCCAGCAGTTTAAGGGGCACCAAAAACATTCAGTACTTC. It encodes CASSLRGTKNIQYF.

The chain uses TRBV20-1 and TRBJ2-1; 12 bases are a match to TRBD2. Germline-derived CDR1 and CDR2 are DFQATT and SNEGSKA (reference sequence). This CDR3 contains 17 residues. The V gene end was trimmed by 3 bases and the J gene end by 0 bases; junction bases not matched to a gene: 6. For the CDR3, the DNA is TGCAGTGCTAGGCTAGCGGGGGGGCTTAGCTCCTACAATGAGCAGTTCTTC. Protein: CSARLAGGLSSYNEQFF.

There are a few counts of this clonotype. CDR3 in amino acids: CAITPYEQFF. The CDR3 nucleotides are TGTGCCATCACGCCCTACGAGCAGTTCTTC. V gene TRBV6-5 combines with J gene TRBJ2-1; the D is unclear. Per the germline V gene, CDR1 is MNHEY and CDR2 is SVGAGI. The CDR3 loop spans 10 amino acids. Trimming removed 10 bases from V and 10 bases from J, with 11 bases in between.

This clonotype appeared a few times. The CDR3, as DNA: TGTGCCAGCAGCCAATCTGGGTACAGGGGGCTAGGGCCCCAGCATTTT. Its protein is CASSQSGYRGLGPQHF. This chain connects TRBV16 to TRBJ1-5, with 9 nucleotides matching TRBD1. Unmatched junction bases numbered 9, after V lost 0 bases and J lost 9 bases. CDR3 length equals 16 residues. Germline CDR1 KGHSY, CDR2 FQNENV.

This clonotype was recorded a few times. V and J are TRBV3-1 and TRBJ1-2, with D hard to call. V was trimmed by 1 base and J by 2 bases, leaving 11 bases between them. The CDR3 contains 15 residues. Germline values: CDR1 LGHDT, CDR2 YNNKEL (reference sequence). This chain's CDR3 is CASSQGEVRNYGYTF. DNA of the CDR3: TGTGCCAGCAGCCAAGGGGAAGTCCGAAACTATGGCTACACCTTC.

The chain carries TRBV11-2 and TRBJ2-2; 12 bases agree with TRBD2. The CDR3 loop spans 16 amino acids. Germline CDR1 and CDR2: SGHAT and FQNNGV. With 2 bases clipped from V and 6 bases from J, the junction kept 4 bases outside the gene matches. For the CDR3, the DNA is TGTGCCAGCAGCTTACGGTCTAGCGGGAGGGCCGGGGAGCTGTTTTTT. Protein: CASSLRSSGRAGELFF.

The chain has TRBV29-1 and TRBJ2-1; D is uncertain. This CDR3 has 10 amino acids. The V gene's germline CDR1 is SQVTM and CDR2 ANQGSEA. Trimming pared 7 bases from V and 8 bases from J, leaving 9 bases between. The CDR3 DNA sequence: TGCAGCGCCGTTTTGGATGAGCAGTTCTTC. Amino acids: CSAVLDEQFF.

This clonotype showed up just a few times. The CDR3 DNA is TGTGCCAGCAGCCGACGATTACTAGCAGGCTCCTACAATGAGCAGTTCTTC. Amino acid sequence: CASSRRLLAGSYNEQFF. The chain couples TRBV11-2 to TRBJ2-1; D perhaps matches TRBD2 (6 bases). Between the trimmed V and J ends, which lost 5 bases and 0 bases, there was a span of 17 bases. Germline V gene sequence: CDR1 SGHAT, CDR2 FQNNGV. The CDR3 runs to 17 residues.

The J gene is TRBJ2-1, the V gene TRBV7-9; D may be TRBD1 (5 bases). This CDR3 has 14 amino acids. Germline V gene data show CDR1 as SEHNR and CDR2 as FQNEAQ (reference sequence). V was cut by 3 bases and J by 7 bases, with 13 bases left in between. CDR3 in amino acids: CASSLAGLRNEQFF. As DNA, the CDR3 is TGTGCCAGCAGCTTGGCAGGGTTAAGGAATGAGCAGTTCTTC. The full variable domain, with the rest looked up from reference TRBV7-9 and TRBJ2-1, is DTGVSQNPRHKITKRGQNVTFRCDPISEHNRLYWYRQTLGQGPEFLTYFQNEAQLEKSRLLSDRFSAERPKGSFSTLEIQRTEQGDSAMYLCASSLAGLRNEQFFGPGTRLTVL.

The J gene is TRBJ2-5, the V gene TRBV29-1; possible D gene TRBD2, 7 bases. Germline V gene lookup returns CDR1 SQVTM and CDR2 ANQGSEA. The CDR3 has 13 residues. Trimming left V 2 bases short and J 4 bases short, with 11 bases between. The CDR3, as DNA: TGCAGCGTTGAAAAGGGGGAGGGAGAGACCCAGTACTTC. It encodes CSVEKGEGETQYF.

The V call is TRBV3-1, the J call TRBJ2-2; 13 bases line up with TRBD2. The CDR3 is 19 amino acids. Per germline, CDR1 LGHDT and CDR2 YNNKEL (reference sequence). With V trimmed by 7 bases and J by 0 bases, 11 bases remained unmatched. CDR3 in DNA: TGTGCCAGCACCTGGGGACTAGCGGGATTAGACGCGAACACCGGGGAGCTGTTTTTT. Encoded protein: CASTWGLAGLDANTGELFF. Together with reference TRBV3-1 and TRBJ2-2, the CDR3 gives the full variable domain: DTAVSQTPKYLVTQMGNDKSIKCEQNLGHDTMYWYKQDSKKFLKIMFSYNNKELIINETVPNRFSPKSPDKAHLNLHINSLELGDSAVYFCASTWGLAGLDANTGELFFGEGSRLTVL.

The chain carries TRBV6-1 and TRBJ2-1, with 14 bases lining up with TRBD2. Germline lookup yields CDR1 MNHNS and CDR2 SASEGT. The CDR3 is made up of 16 amino acids. Unmatched junction bases numbered 6, after V lost 2 bases and J lost 9 bases. The CDR3 spells CASSEFGTSGSIEQFF. CDR3 nucleotides: TGTGCCAGCAGTGAATTCGGGACTAGCGGGAGTATTGAGCAGTTCTTC.

This clonotype was recorded many times. This chain links TRBV29-1 with TRBJ2-5; D uncertain. The ends were cut back, 5 bases at V and 4 bases at J, with 8 bases in the middle. CDR1 and CDR2 from the germline V gene are SQVTM and ANQGSEA. The CDR3 is 11 residues long. Here the CDR3 DNA reads TGCAGCGTTCAGCTGGGAGAGACCCAGTACTTC. Translating gives CSVQLGETQYF.

The genes are TRBV29-1 and TRBJ2-3; TRBD2 is a possible D gene (6 bases). V was trimmed by 6 bases and J by 6 bases, leaving 19 bases between them. The CDR3 consists of 14 residues. Germline CDR1 is SQVTM and CDR2 is ANQGSEA. The CDR3 nucleotides are TGCAGCGTAGAGTCCGGACTATGGCCGGATACGCAGTATTTT. Translation: CSVESGLWPDTQYF.